In this sample, the clone carrying this T cell receptor (beta chain) turned up many times. Its antigen is not known. From germline, CDR1 is SGHTA and CDR2 FQGTGA. J was trimmed by 4 bases and V by 8 bases; bases with no gene match: 6. The CDR3 length is 15 residues. The source of the sample is a study of breast tumors, draining lymph nodes, adjacent tissues. Study results and caveats: Tumor TCR diversity was below lymph nodes but above nontumor tissue. Tumor T cell lymph node origin was a supported hypothesis, not proven. Findings are consistent with lymph node origin and intratumoral expansion of most tumor T cells. Luminal-like breast cancer showed significantly higher tumor–nontumor repertoire similarity than basal-like.

MiXCR, run by TCRdb on the multiplex PCR reads, gives a single entry per CDR3 protein. Here the sample spans tens of thousands of distinct CDR3 sequences, roughly 29% being singletons. Breast cancer patients provided tissue from their axillary draining lymph nodes. This clonotype originated in a female donor with breast cancer. Some clones in this sample may be carry-over from other donors' samples. The rearrangement joins TRBV7-3 to TRBJ2-2; 11 nucleotides match TRBD2. Material for sequencing was axillary lymph node tissue. The CDR3 region has the DNA TGTGCCAGCGCCACTAGCGGGAGTTCCACCGGGGAGCTGTTTTTT. This translates into CASATSGSSTGELFF.